The next 25 T cell receptor beta chains were all read from a single sample in a study of response to subunit inactivated influenza vaccine. TCRdb called the RT-PCR reads again in MiXCR, with one record for every CDR3 protein. The data show hundreds of thousands of distinct CDR3 sequences, 18% seen once. The source material was PBMCs from blood, sampled 5 days after vaccination. These receptors were obtained from a man in his fifties or sixties who received an inactivated influenza vaccine.

This clonotype came up a few times. The CDR3 sequence: CASSPLDRTAKNIQYF. The CDR3 DNA reads as TGTGCCAGCTCACCATTGGACAGGACAGCCAAAAACATTCAGTACTTC. The V gene is TRBV18, the J gene TRBJ2-4; 7 bases fit TRBD1. With V trimmed by 2 bases and J by 0 bases, 4 bases remained unmatched. The CDR3 has 16 residues. Germline V gene lookup returns CDR1 KGHSH and CDR2 LQKENI.

In this sample, this clonotype turned up a few times. CDR3 sequence: CASSQDGADPYEQYF. The CDR3, as DNA: TGCGCCAGCAGCCAAGATGGGGCAGATCCCTACGAGCAGTACTTC. The chain has TRBV4-3 and TRBJ2-7; a possible D gene is TRBD1 (5 bases). The V end was cut by 0 bases, the J end by 2 bases, with 11 bases between. CDR1 LGHNA and CDR2 YSLEER come from the germline V gene. CDR3 length: 15 residues.

In this sample, this clonotype turned up a few times. The V call is TRBV29-1, the J call TRBJ2-1, with TRBD1 as a possible D gene (5 bases). From germline, CDR1 is SQVTM and CDR2 ANQGSEA. The CDR3 is 14 amino acids. The V end was cut by 4 bases, the J end by 1 base, with 11 bases between. This CDR3 is CSVVPAGSYNEQFF. The CDR3 coding sequence is TGCAGCGTTGTTCCGGCAGGGTCCTACAATGAGCAGTTCTTC.

This clonotype was seen ten or more times. The V gene is TRBV9, the J gene TRBJ1-2; a possible D gene is TRBD1 (5 bases). Germline V gives CDR1 SGDLS, CDR2 YYNGEE. The V and J ends lost 0 bases and 5 bases respectively, with 14 bases between them. The CDR3 consists of 15 residues. CDR3 region: CASSVATGQLYGYTF. CDR3 coding DNA: TGTGCCAGCAGCGTAGCAACAGGTCAATTATATGGCTACACCTTC.

V is TRBV10-3 and J is TRBJ2-7; weak D call: TRBD2 (6 bases). Germline V gene sequence: CDR1 ENHRY, CDR2 SYGVKD. V dropped 6 bases and J dropped 0 bases, with 12 bases sitting between them. The CDR3 is 14 residues long. This CDR3 reads CAISDSGDSYEQYF. As DNA, the CDR3 is TGTGCCATCAGCGATAGCGGTGACTCCTACGAGCAGTACTTC.

This clonotype has a handful of counts. The CDR3 DNA reads as TGTGCCATCAGAGGACTAGCGGGGGATACGCAGTATTTT. It specifies CAIRGLAGDTQYF. V and J are TRBV10-3 and TRBJ2-3; 12 bases match TRBD2. CDR1 is ENHRY and CDR2 is SYGVKD in the germline V gene. Trimming at V came to 6 bases and at J to 6 bases, leaving 1 base not matched to a gene. CDR3 length: 13 amino acids.

This chain links TRBV24-1 with TRBJ1-2; D is uncertain. The V end was cut by 7 bases, the J end by 8 bases, with 10 bases between. Germline assignment: CDR1 KGHDR and CDR2 SFDVKD. CDR3 length: 11 residues. CDR3 DNA: TGTGCCACCAGGACCTGGGTGGGCTACACCTTC. Protein product: CATRTWVGYTF.

This clonotype was picked up many times. The chain couples TRBV5-1 to TRBJ2-7; TRBD1 matches 10 bases. CDR1 and CDR2 from the germline V gene are SGHRS and YFSETQ. There are 16 residues in the CDR3. Trimming removed 6 bases from V and 2 bases from J; junction bases left unmatched: 11. The CDR3 nucleotides are TGCGCCAGCACTCCCGGACCGGGACAGGGGACCTACGAGCAGTACTTC. It yields the protein CASTPGPGQGTYEQYF.

The chain couples TRBV6-1 to TRBJ1-6; TRBD1 is a possible D gene (5 bases). The CDR3 has 15 amino acids. Germline CDR1 and CDR2: MNHNS and SASEGT. The V gene lost 8 bases and the J gene lost 10 bases, with 21 bases spanning the gap. The CDR3, as DNA: TGTGCCAGCTGCCGTAGACAGTCATCGCGGTCACCCCTCCACTTT. Residues: CASCRRQSSRSPLHF.

This clonotype was seen more than once but under ten times. This chain links TRBV20-1 with TRBJ2-1, with 8 bases matching TRBD2. Germline V lookup: CDR1 DFQATT, CDR2 SNEGSKA (reference sequence). The V and J ends lost 3 bases and 10 bases, in that order; junction bases with no gene match: 14. The CDR3 has 15 amino acids. Here the CDR3 reads CSASEFGGAQEEQFF. The CDR3 DNA is TGCAGTGCTAGCGAATTCGGGGGGGCCCAGGAGGAGCAGTTCTTC.

This clonotype was counted a single time. The chain joins TRBV24-1 to TRBJ2-1; D is uncertain. The length of the CDR3 is 14 residues. CDR1 and CDR2 from the germline V gene are KGHDR and SFDVKD. Deletions cut 2 bases from V and 5 bases from J, with 9 bases between. The CDR3 bases are TGTGCCACCAGTGATTGGTCTGGGAACAATGAGCAGTTCTTC. Encoded protein: CATSDWSGNNEQFF.

This clonotype was counted a few times. The chain has TRBV12-3 or TRBV12-4 and TRBJ1-2; D may be TRBD1 (6 bases). V lost 2 bases and J 3 bases, leaving 10 bases between the germline ends. The CDR3 is 14 amino acids. CDR3 DNA sequence: TGTGCCAGCAGTTTACAGGGACACCACTATGGCTACACCTTC. Translating gives CASSLQGHHYGYTF.

There are a few counts of this clonotype. The rearrangement joins TRBV10-2 to TRBJ2-7; 11 nucleotides match TRBD2. Germline CDR1 reads WSHSY; CDR2 reads SAAADI. The V and J ends lost 7 bases and 0 bases, in that order; junction bases with no gene match: 5. The CDR3 runs to 15 residues. CDR3 sequence: CASTATSGGSYEQYF. CDR3 DNA: TGCGCCAGCACTGCCACTAGCGGGGGCTCCTACGAGCAGTACTTC.

This clonotype was observed a few times. The chain uses TRBV5-1 and TRBJ2-5; the D is unclear. Germline-derived CDR1 and CDR2 are SGHRS and YFSETQ. The CDR3 contains 14 residues. The V gene lost 4 bases and the J gene lost 2 bases, with 12 bases spanning the gap. As DNA, the CDR3 is TGCGCCAGCAGCCAAGGACGACTTCAAGAGACCCAGTACTTC. Translated: CASSQGRLQETQYF.

The rearrangement uses TRBV20-1 and TRBJ2-5; 8 nucleotides match TRBD2. The CDR3 length is 14 residues. The germline V gene has CDR1 DFQATT and CDR2 SNEGSKA (reference sequence). The CDR3 spells CSPGGGNRQETQYF. CDR3 nucleotide sequence: TGCAGCCCCGGGGGGGGGAATCGACAAGAGACCCAGTACTTC.

The chain joins TRBV27 to TRBJ2-5; unclear D gene. The germline V gene has CDR1 MNHEY and CDR2 SMNVEV (reference sequence). The V end lost 5 bases, the J end lost 1 base, and 14 bases lay between the germline ends. The CDR3 runs to 15 residues. Here the CDR3 DNA reads TGTGCCAGCAGTCCTTACCCCGCTAGCCAAGAGACCCAGTACTTC. It is translated as CASSPYPASQETQYF.

This clonotype was found many times. The genes are TRBV28 and TRBJ2-1, with 8 positions matching TRBD2. Germline V gives CDR1 MDHEN, CDR2 SYDVKM. The CDR3 loop spans 18 amino acids. The ends lost 3 bases at V and 0 bases at J; junction bases unmatched: 10. The CDR3 protein is CASSFSLGRAVSYNEQFF. DNA for the CDR3: TGTGCCAGCAGTTTCTCGCTCGGGAGGGCCGTCTCCTACAATGAGCAGTTCTTC.

V is TRBV18 and J is TRBJ2-7, with 12 nucleotides matching TRBD2. This CDR3 spans 15 amino acids. CDR1 is KGHSH, CDR2 LQKENI, per germline. V shed 5 bases, J shed 5 bases, and the junction held 7 bases outside the gene matches. The chain's CDR3 is CASSLTSGSGHEQYF. DNA of the CDR3: TGTGCCAGCTCATTGACTAGCGGGAGTGGACACGAGCAGTACTTC.

This sequence joins TRBV7-7 and TRBJ2-2, with unresolved D. Germline CDR1 and CDR2: SSHAT and FNYEAQ (reference sequence). The length of the CDR3 is 14 residues. V was cut by 1 base and J by 6 bases, with 9 bases left in between. The CDR3 reads CASSLGPGSGELFF. The CDR3, as DNA: TGTGCCAGCAGCTTAGGTCCCGGGTCCGGGGAGCTGTTTTTT.

This clonotype appeared many times. The gene calls are TRBV12-3 or TRBV12-4 and TRBJ2-2, with 7 bases lining up with TRBD1. The V segment lost 5 bases and the J segment 4 bases; nucleotides outside the gene matches: 10. The CDR3 loop spans 16 amino acids. For the CDR3, the DNA is TGTGCCAGCAGTCCCCGAGGGGGCGCAAGCACCGGGGAGCTGTTTTTT. As protein: CASSPRGGASTGELFF.

The DNA of the CDR3 is TGCGCCAGCAGCTCGGGGGGGCTCGGCAATGAGCAGTTCTTC. Translation: CASSSGGLGNEQFF. V is TRBV5-1 and J is TRBJ2-1; 8 bases align to TRBD2. From germline, CDR1 is SGHRS and CDR2 YFSETQ. The CDR3 is 14 amino acids. Losses at the gene ends were 3 bases for V and 6 bases for J; bases not matched to a gene: 5.

The chain recombines TRBV7-6 with TRBJ2-7; 7 nucleotides line up with TRBD1. Germline V gene data show CDR1 as SGHVS and CDR2 as FNYEAQ. The V segment lost 6 bases and the J segment 6 bases; nucleotides outside the gene matches: 5. This CDR3 is built from 12 residues. The CDR3: CASSRQGGEQYF. The DNA of the CDR3 is TGTGCCAGCAGTCGACAGGGCGGCGAGCAGTACTTC.

The chain employs TRBV4-3 and TRBJ2-7; D is perhaps TRBD1 or TRBD2 (5 bases each). The CDR3 has 13 amino acids. Germline-derived CDR1 and CDR2 are LGHNA and YSLEER. V lost 0 bases and J 11 bases, leaving 14 bases between the germline ends. CDR3 nucleotide sequence: TGCGCCAGCAGCCAAGATAAAGGGACGCAGGAGTACTTC. It specifies CASSQDKGTQEYF.

In its sample, this clonotype was seen a few times. The V gene is TRBV4-3, the J gene TRBJ2-3; D uncertain. Trimming shortened V by 0 bases and J by 0 bases, and 13 bases separated the two germline ends. The V gene's germline CDR1 is LGHNA and CDR2 YSLEER. The CDR3 has 17 residues. The CDR3 loop reads CASSQDFLGRSTDTQYF. CDR3 nucleotides: TGCGCCAGCAGCCAAGACTTTTTGGGTCGGAGCACAGATACGCAGTATTTT.

This clonotype appeared a few times. The rearrangement joins TRBV10-3 to TRBJ2-5; 10 positions agree with TRBD2. V shed 0 bases, J shed 1 base, and the junction held 5 bases outside the gene matches. CDR1 is ENHRY, CDR2 SYGVKD, per germline. This CDR3 contains 17 residues. The CDR3 sequence is CAISESSSGGFQETQYF. CDR3 DNA sequence: TGTGCCATCAGTGAGTCGTCTAGCGGGGGATTCCAAGAGACCCAGTACTTC.